Each of the 2 T cell receptor beta chains below was sequenced from the same sample in a study of Ad26.COV2.S vaccination and SARS-CoV-2 variants. Stated treatment: 15 to 20 received Ad26.COV2.S at low or high dose, single or two shots; roughly five received placebo; per-sample allocation not given. The investigators took samples on day 63 after the first vaccine or placebo injection. Some clones are missing from TCRdb's copy, which holds only in-frame ones; the method was immunoSEQ multiplex PCR. The table includes some 300,000 clones, roughly 80% detected once. Source: peripheral blood, taken in a trial of Ad26.COV2.S vaccine versus placebo. Receptors were obtained from a person aged 18 to 59 who received the Ad26.COV2.S COVID-19 vaccine or a placebo.

The V call is TRBV4-1, the J call TRBJ1-6; 10 positions match TRBD1. The CDR3 sequence is 17 residues long. The V gene end was trimmed by 4 bases and the J gene end by 5 bases; junction bases not matched to a gene: 8. Per the germline V gene, CDR1 is MGHRA and CDR2 is YSYEKL. The CDR3 DNA reads as TGCGCCAGCAGCCTCCGCGACAGGGGGCGGAATAATTCACCCCTCCACTTT. Translated, it gives CASSLRDRGRNNSPLHF.

The chain is built from TRBV19 and TRBJ1-5; 7 bases are shared with TRBD1. The V gene's germline CDR1 is LNHDA and CDR2 SQIVND (reference sequence). V shed 2 bases, J shed 7 bases, and the junction held 20 bases outside the gene matches. The CDR3 length is 19 residues. The CDR3 protein is CASSILLFDRVMRGQPQHF. The CDR3 DNA reads TGTGCCAGTAGTATACTCCTCTTCGACAGGGTAATGAGAGGACAGCCCCAGCATTTT.